This T cell receptor beta chain derives from a study of cytomegalovirus exposure and HLA in healthy donors. About the study: Across roughly 400 genotyped donors, around 80% landed in the Caucasian-associated ancestry cluster.

A remark on this clone: The antigen is not known.

Use of 60 Vbeta and 13 Jbeta primers characterized the PCR. The method was immunoSEQ multiplex PCR; TCRdb's version includes in-frame clones alone and lacks a portion of them. The data hold 100,000 to 150,000 clones, with 65% to 80% observed a single time. CDR1 is MNHEY and CDR2 is SMNVEV in the germline V gene (reference sequence). V lost 10 bases and J lost 1, with 5 bases in between. CDR3 length equals 10 residues. General study points: Common viral pathogens seemed to be connected with several of the most significant clusters, according to a later analysis. Association with HLA alleles at 0.05 false discovery rate was found for 16,951 TCR beta sequences in a later analysis.

The source material was PBMCs. This TCR derives from a woman between 35 and 50 years old in good health and CMV-seropositive. The chain employs TRBV27 and TRBJ2-7, with no clear D. The CDR3 loop reads CAMTSYEQYF. Here the CDR3 DNA reads TGTGCCATGACATCCTACGAGCAGTACTTC.